This T cell receptor beta chain was retrieved from a study of T cells in Graves' hyperthyroidism and ophthalmopathy. The CDR3 loop spans 16 amino acids. The ends lost 3 bases at V and 2 bases at J; junction bases unmatched: 6. The germline CDR1 and CDR2 sequences are SGHRS and YFSETQ. Amplification of TCR beta CDR3 regions used RNA as the template. Initially, a first-round RT-PCR of the TCR CDR3 employed the HTBI primer set. TCRdb analysed the multiplex PCR reads with MiXCR anew, one entry per CDR3 protein. The data show some 530,000 distinct CDR3 sequences, about 20% seen once. The chain carries TRBV5-1 and TRBJ1-4; TRBD1 agrees at 8 bases. The TCR sequence derives from a woman in her 70s with Graves' ophthalmopathy. Sequenced material: blood. The CDR3 loop reads CASSSQPGGTNEKLFF. CDR3 sequence (DNA): TGCGCCAGCAGCTCACAACCAGGGGGCACTAATGAAAAACTGTTTTTT.